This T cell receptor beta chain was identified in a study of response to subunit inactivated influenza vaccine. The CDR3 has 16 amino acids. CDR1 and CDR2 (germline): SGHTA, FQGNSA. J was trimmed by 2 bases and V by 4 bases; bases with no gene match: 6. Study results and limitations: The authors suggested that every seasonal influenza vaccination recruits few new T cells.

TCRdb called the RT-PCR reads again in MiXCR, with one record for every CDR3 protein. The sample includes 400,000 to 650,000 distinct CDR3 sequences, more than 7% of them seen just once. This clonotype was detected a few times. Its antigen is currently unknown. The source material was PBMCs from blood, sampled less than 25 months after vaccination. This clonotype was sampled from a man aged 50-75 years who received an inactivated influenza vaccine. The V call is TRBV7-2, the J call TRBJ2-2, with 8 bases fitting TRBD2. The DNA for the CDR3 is TGTGCCAGCAGCTCCAAGCGGGGGCAAAACACCGGGGAGCTGTTTTTT. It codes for CASSSKRGQNTGELFF.